This T cell receptor beta chain was identified in a study of CD8+ T cells in alopecia areata. The wider study: Treated patients took oral tofacitinib at 5 to 10 mg twice daily. Scoring of severity for treated patients was based on percentage of affected scalp area.

The treatment here: oral pan-JAK inhibitor, 5-10 mg twice daily. General study findings and limits: Besides other cells, scalp samples also yield sequences of resident alphabeta T cells from normal skin. Uncertain still, given a single nonresponder, is whether baseline CD8+ expansion links to response.

Following RNA extraction, reverse transcription yielded cDNA that acted as the sequencing template. Measured with immunoSEQ multiplex PCR; TCRdb has only the in-frame clones, and not every one. Of about 120,000 clones in the sample, approximately 53% are singletons; the top ten hold around 0.44%. In regard to this clone: Its cognate antigen is unknown.

Germline CDR1 SGHTA, CDR2 FQGNSA. Trimming pared 1 base from V and 2 bases from J, leaving 8 bases between. The CDR3 runs 14 residues. The source was CD4+ T cells sorted from blood, collected at week 4, from a patient treated with tofacitinib. This sequence joins TRBV7-2 and TRBJ1-2; D is uncertain. This TCR was sampled from a human donor with alopecia areata. CDR3 nucleotides: TGTGCCAGCAGCTTAGGAACCAGCAACTATGGCTACACCTTC. This gives the protein CASSLGTSNYGYTF.